This TCR beta chain was found in a study of post-analysis software for immune sequencing data (dated by TCRdb to the mid-2010s). The study in broad terms: Recorded disease courses included relapsing-remitting, secondary progressive and progressive-relapsing multiple sclerosis, with some patients lacking subtype annotation. A subset of samples was prepared in parallel using single-end sample barcoding, then pooled and co-amplified after Illumina adapter ligation. The multiple sclerosis patient repertoires were compared with about a dozen previously published healthy control repertoires from donors aged about 6 to 26 years. The full study reports these points: Strong co-clustering of samples prepared in the same batch was shown by direct clustering with F measure, prompting a batch-effect correction. Compared with controls, multiple sclerosis patients had significantly lower normalized Chao1 diversity, a finding suggesting substantial peripheral T-cell clonal expansion. The control group was slightly older than the multiple sclerosis patient group. Patients showed significantly higher frequencies than controls for a handful of TRBV segments, among them TRBV5-6, TRBV5-1 and TRBV20-1.

With respect to this clonotype: The specificity of this receptor is unknown. Per-base qualities were not stored, and no clone one base away is much larger.

TCR beta repertoires were profiled from peripheral blood of approximately 13 young patients with multiple sclerosis to demonstrate the VDJtools post-analysis software. Multiple sclerosis patients were children and adolescents aged roughly 6 to 17 years. For CDR1 and CDR2, the germline V gene lists ENHRY and SYGVKD. The CDR3 holds 16 amino acids from the cysteine to the phenylalanine. Only the CDR3 DNA stays, 48 bases, in frame from base 1. Relative to germline, V is missing 6 bases and J is missing 3 bases, with 6 bases of the junction outside any gene match. Library creation used PCR. TCRdb names Illumina HiSeq 2500 as the instrument used. To reduce PCR and sequencing biases, unique molecular identifiers were built into the TCR beta cDNA libraries. Around 500,000 cDNA molecules were obtained for every 1 to 10 million input T cells, so each molecule roughly corresponded to one T cell. The patient libraries were prepared and sequenced using the same protocol as the earlier healthy control dataset. Samples belonging to the same batch were prepared together, multiplexed and sequenced on a shared HiSeq lane. Per the original workflow: Raw barcoded reads were processed with MIGEC, discarding single-read molecular identifier groups before consensus assembly and CDR3 extraction. VDJtools was used for post-analysis of the clonotype tables, and diversity was normalized by down-sampling every dataset to the size of the smallest sample. Repertoire overlap clustering matched CDR3 amino acid but not nucleotide sequences to correct batch-related cross-sample contamination. TCRdb reprocessed the public reads (quality trimming at Q25 with fastp, clone calling with MiXCR) and kept in-frame beta chains. For every CDR3 protein sequence, its rows merge into one entry that carries the most common genes and DNA. The V and J calls were not made by the authors but by TCRdb's processing. The sample table holds hundreds of thousands of distinct CDR3 sequences, of which approximately 33% were seen once. About an eighth of the sample goes to the ten largest clones.

The rearrangement joined TRBV10-3 to TRBJ2-1, with 12 middle bases fitting TRBD1. The sequence was obtained from a girl aged 5-17 years with multiple sclerosis. Input material: blood. The DNA is TGTGCCATCAGGACCGGGACAGGGGGCGGCTACAATGAGCAGTTCTTC. It translates as CAIRTGTGGGYNEQFF.